This record covers a single T cell receptor (beta chain). Its antigen is as yet unknown. These data come from a study of T-cell memory formation after mild COVID-19. Study in general: TCR clusters largely stayed donor specific.

TCRdb re-called the 5' RACE reads with MiXCR, one entry per CDR3 protein. The top ten clones hold about a fifth of a sample with just under 350,000 distinct CDR3 sequences, roughly 13% of them seen once. General study results and limits: CD4/CD8 balance held among clones contracting day 15 to 85, and later expanders leaned CD4+. Whether day 37 second-wave clones are SARS-CoV-2-specific was not confirmed.

The CDR3 is made up of 13 amino acids. Trimming removed 7 bases from V and 3 bases from J; junction bases left unmatched: 5. Germline V lookup: CDR1 SNHLY, CDR2 FYNNEI. The gene calls are TRBV2 and TRBJ2-5; 7 bases align to TRBD1. The origin of this receptor is a man aged 18 to 30 who had mild COVID-19 (a few samples of this study predate the infection). Cell type and time point are not known. Source material: PBMCs or a T cell subset sorted from them (not recorded which). CDR3 residues: CASTGGQEETQYF. CDR3 DNA sequence: TGTGCCAGCACCGGCGGACAGGAAGAGACCCAGTACTTC.